This passage covers 17 T cell receptor beta chains from one sample sequenced in a study of early T cells in non-severe SARS-CoV-2 infection. TCRdb re-called the 5' RACE reads with MiXCR, one entry per CDR3 protein. The table has some 39,000 distinct CDR3 sequences, about 4% seen once; the top ten hold around 2.9%. Sequenced input: whole blood. The receptors come from an adult who was a healthcare worker with PCR-confirmed SARS-CoV-2 infection or an uninfected control (not recorded which).

This clonotype appeared many times. The chain combines TRBV11-1 with TRBJ2-7, with TRBD1 identical over 9 bases. After removal of 4 bases from V and 4 bases from J, the junction contained 5 bases not matched to a gene. The CDR3 spans 14 residues. CDR1 SGHAT and CDR2 FQDESV come from the germline V gene (reference sequence). The CDR3 DNA reads TGTGCCAGCAGCTCAGGACAGGGGAGTTACGAGCAGTACTTC. This gives the protein CASSSGQGSYEQYF. Full variable domain (missing parts from reference TRBV11-1 and TRBJ2-7): EAEVAQSPRYKITEKSQAVAFWCDPISGHATLYWYRQILGQGPELLVQFQDESVVDDSQLPKDRFSAERLKGVDSTLKIQPAELGDSAMYLCASSSGQGSYEQYFGPGTRLTVT.

In this sample, this clonotype turned up many times. One end of the junction fails to match germline, which may point to a read error. The chain uses TRBV29-1 and TRBJ2-3, with D uncertain. The length of the CDR3 is 8 residues. Germline CDR1 SQVTM, CDR2 ANQGSEA. The CDR3 coding sequence is TGCAGCGTTGACAACAGCCTTTTT. The encoded protein is CSVDNSLF.

This clonotype was found many times. The CDR3 is CASSDSGGETDTQYF. The DNA for the CDR3 is TGTGCCAGCAGTGATAGCGGGGGAGAAACAGATACGCAGTATTTT. The J gene is TRBJ2-3, the V gene TRBV2; 9 bases line up with TRBD2. This CDR3 spans 15 amino acids. Germline V gene sequence: CDR1 SNHLY, CDR2 FYNNEI. V shed 3 bases and J 3 bases; nucleotides not matched to a gene: 4.

This clonotype was detected ten times or more. The chain uses TRBV5-1 and TRBJ2-1; no definite D call. The CDR3 length is 14 residues. Germline CDR1 SGHRS, CDR2 YFSETQ. The V end was cut by 0 bases, the J end by 1 base, with 5 bases between. CDR3 bases: TGCGCCAGCAGCTTGGAGACTTCCTACAATGAGCAGTTCTTC. It codes for CASSLETSYNEQFF.

This clonotype was detected ten times or more. CDR3 loop: CASSATSGGAETQYF. As DNA, the CDR3 is TGTGCCAGCAGCGCGACTAGCGGGGGGGCAGAGACCCAGTACTTC. The chain joins TRBV9 to TRBJ2-5; TRBD2 matches at 14 bases. This CDR3 is built from 15 residues. Germline lookup yields CDR1 SGDLS and CDR2 YYNGEE. The V gene end was trimmed by 3 bases and the J gene end by 4 bases; junction bases not matched to a gene: 2.

This clonotype showed up many times. The chain links TRBV12-3 or TRBV12-4 to TRBJ2-5; 11 positions agree with TRBD1. V was clipped by 2 bases and J by 5 bases; unmatched bases: 7. The CDR3 length is 16 residues. In nucleotides, the CDR3 is TGTGCCAGCAGTTTAAGTAGAGGACAGGGGGCGGAGACCCAGTACTTC. Protein: CASSLSRGQGAETQYF.

V and J are TRBV7-9 and TRBJ1-2, with 7 bases lining up with TRBD1. Germline V gives CDR1 SEHNR, CDR2 FQNEAQ (reference sequence). Losses at the gene ends were 5 bases for V and 4 bases for J; bases not matched to a gene: 10. This CDR3 is 15 amino acids long. The CDR3 nucleotides are TGTGCCAGCAGCCCAGACAGGGAAAGGAGCTATGGCTACACCTTC. As protein: CASSPDRERSYGYTF.

The table lists this clonotype with many counts. The V gene is TRBV20-1, the J gene TRBJ1-1, with 10 bases identical to TRBD1. The CDR3 totals 12 residues. Germline V CDR1 and CDR2: DFQATT, SNEGSKA (reference sequence). CDR3: CVRDRGNTEAFF. CDR3 coding DNA: TGCGTCCGGGACAGGGGCAACACTGAAGCTTTCTTT.

This clonotype was detected many times. This rearrangement joins TRBV5-6 to TRBJ2-2, with 11 bases fitting TRBD1. After removal of 4 bases from V and 4 bases from J, the junction contained 9 bases not matched to a gene. Germline CDR1 is SGHDT and CDR2 is YYEEEE. This CDR3 region has 17 residues. The CDR3 DNA reads as TGTGCCAGCAGCCCAATGGGACAGGGGGTGCCCACCGGGGAGCTGTTTTTT. Protein product: CASSPMGQGVPTGELFF.

The CDR3 DNA sequence: TGTGCCAGCTCACTGGCGGCGGGTGTCTACAATGAGCAGTTCTTC. This translates into CASSLAAGVYNEQFF. The rearrangement links TRBV18 to TRBJ2-1; the D gene is possibly TRBD2 (5 bases). Deletions cut 4 bases from V and 3 bases from J, with 13 bases between. CDR3 size: 15 residues. The germline gives CDR1 KGHSH, CDR2 LQKENI.

This clonotype was picked up many times. The CDR3 region has the DNA TGTGCCAGCAGTTTATCCTATGGCTACACCTTC. Translated: CASSLSYGYTF. The V gene is TRBV12-3 or TRBV12-4, the J gene TRBJ1-2; D is ambiguous. This CDR3 region has 11 residues. V was trimmed by 2 bases and J by 4 bases, leaving 2 bases between them.

This clonotype was recorded a few times. The J gene is TRBJ2-2, the V gene TRBV11-2; 11 nucleotides line up with TRBD2. V lost 2 bases, J lost 3 bases, and 5 bases stayed unmatched. The CDR3 is made up of 17 amino acids. Germline lookup yields CDR1 SGHAT and CDR2 FQNNGV. CDR3 sequence reads: CASSLRLAGLHTGELFF. DNA of the CDR3: TGTGCCAGCAGCTTAAGACTAGCGGGACTCCACACCGGGGAGCTGTTTTTT.

V is TRBV5-1 and J is TRBJ1-4; D is uncertain. Trimming removed 1 base from V and 5 bases from J, with 12 bases in between. Per the germline V gene, CDR1 is SGHRS and CDR2 is YFSETQ. The CDR3 runs to 15 residues. In DNA, the CDR3 is TGCGCCAGCAGCTTGACGGGCCCTTTCAATGAAAAACTGTTTTTT. Amino acids: CASSLTGPFNEKLFF. The whole variable domain, remainder taken from reference TRBV5-1 and TRBJ1-4, is KAGVTQTPRYLIKTRGQQVTLSCSPISGHRSVSWYQQTPGQGLQFLFEYFSETQRNKGNFPGRFSGRQFSNSRSEMNVSTLELGDSALYLCASSLTGPFNEKLFFGSGTQLSVL.

This clonotype was recorded many times. The chain uses TRBV19 and TRBJ2-3; D is uncertain. V dropped 8 bases and J dropped 2 bases, with 11 bases sitting between them. The CDR3 totals 13 residues. Germline-derived CDR1 and CDR2 are LNHDA and SQIVND (reference sequence). CDR3 loop: CASRRGFTDTQYF. The CDR3 bases are TGTGCCAGTCGCCGCGGTTTCACAGATACGCAGTATTTT.

This clonotype was found many times. This sequence joins TRBV7-3 and TRBJ1-1; 7 bases line up with TRBD1. V lost 4 bases to trimming and J lost 4 bases; unmatched junction nucleotides: 21. The CDR3 runs 19 residues. CDR1 SGHTA and CDR2 FQGTGA come from the germline V gene. The CDR3 spells CASSSLARDRRGGFTEAFF. CDR3 in DNA: TGTGCCAGCAGCTCACTAGCCCGGGACAGACGAGGGGGGTTCACTGAAGCTTTCTTT.

This chain links TRBV14 with TRBJ2-1; a possible D gene is TRBD1 (6 bases). The CDR3 has 21 residues. The V gene lost 4 bases and the J gene lost 0 bases, with 28 bases spanning the gap. Looked up from germline, CDR1 is SGHDN and CDR2 is FVKESK. CDR3 in amino acids: CASSPQPRPGHTTSSYNEQFF. Written as DNA, the CDR3 is TGTGCCAGCAGCCCACAACCGAGACCGGGACACACAACGAGCTCCTACAATGAGCAGTTCTTC.

This clonotype was picked up many times. This chain links TRBV7-9 with TRBJ1-2; the D gene is possibly TRBD1 (5 bases). CDR1 is SEHNR, CDR2 FQNEAQ, per germline (reference sequence). The germline V and J ends were trimmed by 5 bases and 9 bases, with 22 bases remaining between them. CDR3 size: 15 residues. CDR3 amino acids: CASSVPTGLGRRYTF. The CDR3 DNA follows: TGTGCCAGCAGCGTCCCGACGGGGCTAGGACGCCGCTACACCTTC.